This T cell receptor (beta chain) was identified in a study of technical replicates of blood from a handful of donors. Sequenced by immunoSEQ multiplex PCR; TCRdb stores in-frame clones only, minus some. The profile shows about 48,000 clones, roughly 92% of them singletons. The clonotype was recovered from a human donor in good health. Some clones in this sample may be carry-over from other donors' samples. Sequencing was carried out using PBMCs.

CDR3 region: CASSFAGVEGVRLFF. CDR3 bases: TGTGCCAGCAGCTTCGCAGGGGTCGAGGGGGTTAGACTGTTTTTT. The chain joins TRBV5-6 to TRBJ1-4; D is possibly TRBD1 (6 bases). V was cut by 2 bases and J by 13 bases, with 21 bases left in between. There are 15 residues in the CDR3. Germline V gives CDR1 SGHDT, CDR2 YYEEEE.